Listed below are T cell receptor beta chains from one sample, sequenced in a study of identical twins. TCRdb called the 5' RACE reads again in MiXCR, with one record for every CDR3 protein. This sample has approximately 600,000 distinct CDR3 sequences, with 7% to 7.5% found just once. The same data also went into a second study, on yellow fever vaccine responses in identical twins.

What was sequenced was PBMCs. The receptors derive from a woman between 18 and 29 years old in good health. CDR3s include the opening cysteine and the closing phenylalanine or tryptophan. Each record gives: J gene, D gene, V gene, clone size, CDR3 protein, CDR3 DNA. D genes are given only for firm matches. Not all rows give a size; the values are once, few, many and, for expanded clones, a class.

J gene: TRBJ2-1; D gene: .; V gene: TRBV20-1; clone size: many; CDR3 protein: CSASKGGGFSYNEQFF; CDR3 DNA: TGCAGTGCTAGTAAGGGGGGGGGTTTCTCCTACAATGAGCAGTTCTTC
J gene: TRBJ2-1; D gene: TRBD2; V gene: TRBV20-1; clone size: many; CDR3 protein: CSASRGFASGMDEQFF; CDR3 DNA: TGCAGTGCTAGTCGGGGCTTCGCTAGCGGGATGGATGAGCAGTTCTTC
J gene: TRBJ1-5; D gene: .; V gene: TRBV4-2; clone size: .; CDR3 protein: CASSPDEGRNQPQHF; CDR3 DNA: TGTGCCAGCAGCCCGGACGAGGGTCGCAATCAGCCCCAGCATTTT
J gene: TRBJ1-1; D gene: .; V gene: TRBV7-3; clone size: .; CDR3 protein: CASSPTSLNTEAFF; CDR3 DNA: TGTGCCAGCAGCCCCACAAGCCTGAACACTGAAGCTTTCTTT
J gene: TRBJ2-3; D gene: .; V gene: TRBV20-1; clone size: .; CDR3 protein: CSARRTDTQYF; CDR3 DNA: TGCAGTGCTAGGCGAACAGATACGCAGTATTTT
J gene: TRBJ1-1; D gene: .; V gene: TRBV5-1; clone size: many; CDR3 protein: CASTSPGANTEAFF; CDR3 DNA: TGCGCCAGCACGTCGCCAGGGGCGAACACTGAAGCTTTCTTT
J gene: TRBJ2-7; D gene: TRBD1; V gene: TRBV19; clone size: .; CDR3 protein: CASSSTGTGYEQYF; CDR3 DNA: TGTGCCAGTAGTTCAACCGGGACAGGCTACGAGCAGTACTTC
J gene: TRBJ1-1; D gene: .; V gene: TRBV6-6; clone size: many; CDR3 protein: CASSPRVEAAFF; CDR3 DNA: TGTGCCAGCAGTCCTCGGGTGGAAGCGGCTTTCTTT
J gene: TRBJ1-1; D gene: .; V gene: TRBV4-1; clone size: few; CDR3 protein: CASSQDYLGQGNTEAFF; CDR3 DNA: TGCGCCAGCAGCCAAGATTACCTTGGGCAGGGGAACACTGAAGCTTTCTTT
J gene: TRBJ2-3; D gene: .; V gene: TRBV12-3/TRBV12-4; clone size: .; CDR3 protein: CASSLGSRMRDTQYF; CDR3 DNA: TGTGCCAGCAGTTTAGGGTCCCGGATGCGTGATACGCAGTATTTT
J gene: TRBJ2-5; D gene: TRBD2; V gene: TRBV20-1; clone size: few; CDR3 protein: CSARDAGGRETQYF; CDR3 DNA: TGCAGTGCTAGAGACGCGGGGGGCCGAGAGACCCAGTACTTC
J gene: TRBJ1-1; D gene: .; V gene: TRBV27; clone size: few; CDR3 protein: CASRGMTAGGTEAFF; CDR3 DNA: TGTGCCAGCAGGGGGATGACGGCTGGTGGCACTGAAGCTTTCTTT
J gene: TRBJ2-4; D gene: TRBD1; V gene: TRBV19; clone size: few; CDR3 protein: CASSIPGGAKNIQYF; CDR3 DNA: TGTGCCAGTAGTATCCCAGGGGGCGCCAAAAACATTCAGTACTTC
J gene: TRBJ2-3; D gene: .; V gene: TRBV7-9; clone size: .; CDR3 protein: CASSFVTGDTQYF; CDR3 DNA: TGTGCCAGCAGCTTCGTTACAGGGGATACGCAGTATTTT
J gene: TRBJ1-5; D gene: .; V gene: TRBV2; clone size: .; CDR3 protein: CASSAGRAAQPQHF; CDR3 DNA: TGTGCCAGCAGTGCTGGGAGGGCCGCACAGCCCCAGCATTTT
J gene: TRBJ2-1; D gene: TRBD1; V gene: TRBV10-3; clone size: .; CDR3 protein: CAISELAGGSIQQFF; CDR3 DNA: TGTGCCATCAGTGAGTTAGCAGGGGGCTCCATCCAGCAGTTCTTC
J gene: TRBJ2-1; D gene: .; V gene: TRBV18; clone size: .; CDR3 protein: CASSRLAGTGSSSYNEQFF; CDR3 DNA: TGTGCCAGCTCACGTTTGGCCGGGACTGGGAGTAGCTCCTACAATGAGCAGTTCTTC
J gene: TRBJ2-7; D gene: TRBD2; V gene: TRBV25-1; clone size: few; CDR3 protein: CASSDPTSGSFYEQYF; CDR3 DNA: TGTGCCAGCAGTGACCCGACTAGCGGGAGTTTTTACGAGCAGTACTTC
J gene: TRBJ2-7; D gene: .; V gene: TRBV6-2/TRBV6-3; clone size: .; CDR3 protein: CASTPDRPSYEQYF; CDR3 DNA: TGTGCCAGCACCCCGGACAGACCCTCCTACGAGCAGTACTTC
J gene: TRBJ2-7; D gene: .; V gene: TRBV4-1; clone size: many; CDR3 protein: CASSQDVRGHYEQYF; CDR3 DNA: TGCGCCAGCAGCCAAGATGTAAGGGGCCACTACGAGCAGTACTTC
J gene: TRBJ1-5; D gene: .; V gene: TRBV5-1; clone size: many; CDR3 protein: CASSLKGRGFQPQHF; CDR3 DNA: TGCGCCAGCAGCTTGAAGGGTAGAGGGTTTCAGCCCCAGCATTTT
J gene: TRBJ2-5; D gene: TRBD2; V gene: TRBV10-2; clone size: few; CDR3 protein: CASSERLRGGEETQYF; CDR3 DNA: TGCGCCAGCAGTGAAAGGTTGCGGGGGGGCGAAGAGACCCAGTACTTC
J gene: TRBJ2-1; D gene: TRBD1; V gene: TRBV9; clone size: few; CDR3 protein: CASSTWDSFFTYNEQFF; CDR3 DNA: TGTGCCAGCAGCACCTGGGACAGCTTTTTTACCTACAATGAGCAGTTCTTC
J gene: TRBJ2-3; D gene: .; V gene: TRBV12-3/TRBV12-4; clone size: few; CDR3 protein: CASSLGRVSGSSTDTQYF; CDR3 DNA: TGTGCCAGCAGTTTAGGCAGGGTTAGCGGATCTAGCACAGATACGCAGTATTTT
J gene: TRBJ1-4; D gene: .; V gene: TRBV27; clone size: few; CDR3 protein: CASSLSMSGEKLFF; CDR3 DNA: TGTGCCAGCAGTTTATCGATGTCCGGGGAAAAACTGTTTTTT
J gene: TRBJ2-1; D gene: TRBD2; V gene: TRBV29-1; clone size: few; CDR3 protein: CSASGTSGYFEQFF; CDR3 DNA: TGCAGCGCTTCCGGGACTAGCGGGTACTTTGAGCAGTTCTTC
J gene: TRBJ2-5; D gene: .; V gene: TRBV29-1; clone size: many; CDR3 protein: CSVLGRQGQETQYF; CDR3 DNA: TGCAGCGTTTTGGGTCGCCAGGGACAAGAGACCCAGTACTTC
J gene: TRBJ2-1; D gene: TRBD2; V gene: TRBV5-5; clone size: .; CDR3 protein: CARRPGGDNEQFF; CDR3 DNA: TGTGCCAGGAGGCCCGGGGGGGACAATGAGCAGTTCTTC
J gene: TRBJ2-5; D gene: TRBD2; V gene: TRBV4-1; clone size: many; CDR3 protein: CASSQEVTSGGGQTQYF; CDR3 DNA: TGCGCCAGCAGCCAAGAGGTGACTAGCGGGGGCGGTCAGACCCAGTACTTC
J gene: TRBJ2-2; D gene: .; V gene: TRBV4-1; clone size: .; CDR3 protein: CASSQPWGQGPRVGLFF; CDR3 DNA: TGCGCCAGCAGCCAACCATGGGGGCAGGGGCCCAGAGTGGGGCTGTTTTTT
J gene: TRBJ2-3; D gene: .; V gene: TRBV7-8; clone size: few; CDR3 protein: CASSPDEGRTDTQYF; CDR3 DNA: TGTGCCAGCAGCCCAGACGAGGGACGCACAGATACGCAGTATTTT
J gene: TRBJ1-1; D gene: TRBD1; V gene: TRBV10-3; clone size: few; CDR3 protein: CAISEDRARIAEAFF; CDR3 DNA: TGTGCCATCAGTGAGGACAGGGCTCGAATCGCTGAAGCTTTCTTT
J gene: TRBJ2-5; D gene: .; V gene: TRBV25-1; clone size: few; CDR3 protein: CASSESLAAGETQYF; CDR3 DNA: TGTGCCAGCAGTGAGTCTTTAGCGGCCGGGGAGACCCAGTACTTC
J gene: TRBJ2-7; D gene: .; V gene: TRBV7-9; clone size: many; CDR3 protein: CASSLRTYEQYF; CDR3 DNA: TGTGCCAGCAGCTTGAGAACCTACGAGCAGTACTTC
J gene: TRBJ2-1; D gene: .; V gene: TRBV6-1; clone size: many; CDR3 protein: CASSRDRGDEQFF; CDR3 DNA: TGTGCCAGCAGCCGCGACCGGGGCGATGAGCAGTTCTTC
J gene: TRBJ2-3; D gene: .; V gene: TRBV5-6; clone size: .; CDR3 protein: CASSFVDILSTDTQYF; CDR3 DNA: TGTGCCAGCAGCTTCGTTGACATCCTAAGCACAGATACGCAGTATTTT
J gene: TRBJ2-2; D gene: TRBD2; V gene: TRBV6-1; clone size: .; CDR3 protein: CASRPLAGEGRTGELFF; CDR3 DNA: TGTGCCAGCAGACCACTAGCGGGAGAAGGCAGGACCGGGGAGCTGTTTTTT
J gene: TRBJ2-3; D gene: TRBD2; V gene: TRBV10-3; clone size: .; CDR3 protein: CAITAGLAGLDTQYF; CDR3 DNA: TGTGCCATCACAGCGGGACTAGCGGGACTAGATACGCAGTATTTT
J gene: TRBJ1-1; D gene: .; V gene: TRBV5-1; clone size: many; CDR3 protein: CASQNLNTEAFF; CDR3 DNA: TGCGCCAGCCAGAATCTGAACACTGAAGCTTTCTTT
J gene: TRBJ2-7; D gene: TRBD1; V gene: TRBV29-1; clone size: many; CDR3 protein: CSVEGRDRGSYEQYF; CDR3 DNA: TGCAGCGTTGAGGGGCGGGACAGGGGATCCTACGAGCAGTACTTC
J gene: TRBJ1-3; D gene: .; V gene: TRBV4-1; clone size: many; CDR3 protein: CASSQGVNGNTIYF; CDR3 DNA: TGCGCCAGCAGCCAGGGGGTCAATGGAAACACCATATATTTT
J gene: TRBJ1-6; D gene: .; V gene: TRBV5-4; clone size: many; CDR3 protein: CASSLSLLDNSPLHF; CDR3 DNA: TGTGCCAGCAGCTTAAGTCTTCTGGATAATTCACCCCTCCACTTT
J gene: TRBJ2-6; D gene: .; V gene: TRBV12-3/TRBV12-4; clone size: few; CDR3 protein: CASSSPGTGANVLTF; CDR3 DNA: TGTGCCAGCAGTTCACCAGGGACTGGGGCCAACGTCCTGACTTTC
J gene: TRBJ1-1; D gene: TRBD1; V gene: TRBV3-1; clone size: many; CDR3 protein: CASSHRGLGTEAFF; CDR3 DNA: TGTGCCAGCAGCCACAGGGGGCTCGGCACTGAAGCTTTCTTT
J gene: TRBJ2-5; D gene: .; V gene: TRBV24-1; clone size: .; CDR3 protein: CATSENRVSWQAQETQYF; CDR3 DNA: TGTGCCACCAGTGAGAATAGGGTGTCGTGGCAGGCCCAAGAGACCCAGTACTTC
J gene: TRBJ2-1; D gene: .; V gene: TRBV28; clone size: few; CDR3 protein: CASRPLKAYNEQFF; CDR3 DNA: TGTGCCAGCAGGCCCCTTAAGGCCTACAATGAGCAGTTCTTC
J gene: TRBJ2-4; D gene: .; V gene: TRBV19; clone size: .; CDR3 protein: CASSEGGRWVAKNIQYF; CDR3 DNA: TGTGCCAGTAGTGAAGGAGGACGGTGGGTAGCCAAAAACATTCAGTACTTC
J gene: TRBJ1-2; D gene: TRBD1; V gene: TRBV28; clone size: many; CDR3 protein: CASSFKGQGAYGYTF; CDR3 DNA: TGTGCCAGCAGTTTTAAGGGACAGGGGGCGTATGGCTACACCTTC
J gene: TRBJ1-6; D gene: TRBD1; V gene: TRBV6-1; clone size: many; CDR3 protein: CASSGGQGVGSPLHF; CDR3 DNA: TGTGCCAGCAGCGGTGGACAGGGCGTGGGTTCACCCCTCCACTTT
J gene: TRBJ2-1; D gene: TRBD2; V gene: TRBV12-3/TRBV12-4; clone size: many; CDR3 protein: CASSRERGGKNEQFF; CDR3 DNA: TGTGCCAGCAGCCGAGAGCGGGGAGGAAAAAATGAGCAGTTCTTC
J gene: TRBJ1-1; D gene: .; V gene: TRBV28; clone size: many; CDR3 protein: CASRGRGTNTEAFF; CDR3 DNA: TGTGCCAGCAGGGGTCGAGGGACAAACACTGAAGCTTTCTTT
J gene: TRBJ2-1; D gene: .; V gene: TRBV28; clone size: many; CDR3 protein: CASSLVPYNEQFF; CDR3 DNA: TGTGCCAGCAGTTTAGTCCCTTACAATGAGCAGTTCTTC
J gene: TRBJ2-7; D gene: TRBD1; V gene: TRBV29-1; clone size: many; CDR3 protein: CSALGYTGGIYEQYF; CDR3 DNA: TGCAGCGCCCTGGGGTATACAGGGGGAATTTACGAGCAGTACTTC
J gene: TRBJ2-1; D gene: TRBD2; V gene: TRBV15; clone size: .; CDR3 protein: CATSRAWHSSGRAPNEQFF; CDR3 DNA: TGTGCCACCAGCAGAGCTTGGCACTCTAGCGGGAGGGCCCCAAATGAGCAGTTCTTC
J gene: TRBJ1-2; D gene: TRBD1; V gene: TRBV11-2; clone size: .; CDR3 protein: CASSLTRDRIYGYTF; CDR3 DNA: TGTGCCAGCAGCTTAACCCGGGACAGGATTTATGGCTACACCTTC
J gene: TRBJ1-1; D gene: .; V gene: TRBV29-1; clone size: few; CDR3 protein: CSVVGGVAEAFF; CDR3 DNA: TGCAGCGTTGTGGGTGGGGTAGCTGAAGCTTTCTTT
J gene: TRBJ1-4; D gene: .; V gene: TRBV18; clone size: .; CDR3 protein: CASSPAQTENEKLFF; CDR3 DNA: TGTGCCAGCTCACCTGCACAGACGGAAAATGAAAAACTGTTTTTT
J gene: TRBJ2-2; D gene: .; V gene: TRBV6-1; clone size: few; CDR3 protein: CAGHVDLTGELFF; CDR3 DNA: TGTGCGGGGCACGTAGATTTAACCGGGGAGCTGTTTTTT